This TCR beta chain was captured in a study of T cell responses to AZD1222 COVID-19 vaccine. Study as a whole: Combined were second doses at about 4 or about 12 weeks. Regarding the study as a whole: Spike-specific TCR breadth and depth rose after two AZD1222 doses.

The repertoire was sequenced with immunoSEQ multiplex PCR; TCRdb's copy has only in-frame clones and lacks some. Here the sample spans around 180,000 clones, around 90% being singletons. CDR1 is SQVTM, CDR2 ANQGSEA, per germline. Trimming took off 2 bases at V and 4 bases at J, with 12 bases between the two ends. The CDR3 extends over 13 amino acids. On this clone: Its target is unknown.

Sample: peripheral blood, taken on day 0 of AZD1222 vaccination. The gene calls are TRBV29-1 and TRBJ2-7; D unclear. This receptor was taken from an adult in good health. CDR3: CSVEPALGYEQYF. The CDR3 coding sequence is TGCAGCGTTGAACCGGCTCTGGGTTACGAGCAGTACTTC.